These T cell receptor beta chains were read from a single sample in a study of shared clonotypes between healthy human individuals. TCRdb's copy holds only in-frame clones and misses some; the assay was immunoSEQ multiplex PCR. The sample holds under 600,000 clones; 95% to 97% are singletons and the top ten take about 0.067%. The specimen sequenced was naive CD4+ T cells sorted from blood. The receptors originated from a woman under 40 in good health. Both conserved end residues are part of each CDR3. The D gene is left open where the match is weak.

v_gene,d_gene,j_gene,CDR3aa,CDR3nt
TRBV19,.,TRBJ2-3,CASSIGDRRTDTQYF,TGTGCCAGCAGTATAGGGGACCGCCGCACAGATACGCAGTATTTT
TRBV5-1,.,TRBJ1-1,CASSLAGPTEAFF,TGCGCCAGCAGCTTGGCCGGTCCCACTGAAGCTTTCTTT
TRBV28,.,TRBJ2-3,CASGGLLLGPDTQYF,TGTGCCAGCGGTGGGCTTCTCCTCGGTCCAGATACGCAGTATTTT
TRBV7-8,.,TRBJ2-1,CASSIDRPILYNEQFF,TGTGCCAGCAGCATCGACAGGCCTATCCTGTACAATGAGCAGTTCTTC
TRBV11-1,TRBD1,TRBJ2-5,CASSQGTGQETQYF,TGTGCCAGCAGCCAAGGGACAGGACAAGAGACCCAGTACTTC
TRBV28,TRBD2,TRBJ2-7,CASSTSGSSYEQYF,TGTGCCAGCAGTACTAGCGGGTCCTCCTACGAGCAGTACTTC
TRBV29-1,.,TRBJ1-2,CSVDTLGGAGGYGYTF,TGCAGCGTTGATACTTTGGGCGGGGCGGGTGGCTATGGCTACACCTTC
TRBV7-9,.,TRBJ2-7,CASSFDHEQYF,TGTGCCAGCAGCTTCGACCACGAGCAGTACTTC
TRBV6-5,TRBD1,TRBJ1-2,CASRTDRANYGYTF,TGTGCCAGCAGGACCGACAGGGCCAACTATGGCTACACCTTC
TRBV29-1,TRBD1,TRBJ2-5,CSVGNRGMGETQYF,TGCAGCGTAGGCAACAGGGGGATGGGGGAGACCCAGTACTTC
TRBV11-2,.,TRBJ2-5,CASSLFPGQTQYF,TGTGCCAGCAGCTTATTCCCTGGACAGACCCAGTACTTC
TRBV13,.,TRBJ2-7,CASSLTRQAVHEQYF,TGTGCCAGCAGCTTAACCCGACAGGCGGTGCACGAGCAGTACTTC
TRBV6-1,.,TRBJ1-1,CASSESHLNTEAFF,TGTGCCAGCAGTGAAAGTCATTTGAACACTGAAGCTTTCTTT
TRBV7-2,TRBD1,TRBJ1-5,CASSQLTGANQPQHF,TGTGCCAGCAGCCAACTCACAGGGGCCAATCAGCCCCAGCATTTT
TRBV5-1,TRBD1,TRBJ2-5,CASSGTGGEGETQYF,TGCGCCAGCAGCGGGACAGGGGGCGAGGGAGAGACCCAGTACTTC
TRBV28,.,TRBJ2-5,CASSLQGGGETQYF,TGTGCCAGCAGTTTGCAGGGGGGAGGAGAGACCCAGTACTTC
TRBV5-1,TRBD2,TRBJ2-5,CASSLPSGSRPRAQETQYF,TGCGCCAGCAGCCTTCCTAGCGGGAGCCGTCCCCGAGCTCAAGAGACCCAGTACTTC
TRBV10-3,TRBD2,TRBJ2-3,CAISERTSGTDTQYF,TGTGCCATCAGTGAAAGGACTAGCGGGACAGATACGCAGTATTTT
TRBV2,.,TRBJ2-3,CASKTGELYTQYF,TGTGCCAGCAAGACGGGAGAGTTGTATACGCAGTATTTT
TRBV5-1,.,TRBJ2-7,CASSLGGPPSYEQYF,TGCGCCAGCAGCTTGGGGGGGCCCCCAAGCTACGAGCAGTACTTC
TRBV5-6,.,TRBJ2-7,CASSLVDGDYEQYF,TGTGCCAGCAGCTTGGTGGACGGAGACTACGAGCAGTACTTC
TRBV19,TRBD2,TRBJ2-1,CASSAGLAGDNEQFF,TGTGCCAGTAGTGCGGGACTAGCGGGAGACAATGAGCAGTTCTTC
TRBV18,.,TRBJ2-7,CASSPFRENSYEQYF,TGTGCCAGCTCACCATTCAGGGAGAACTCCTACGAGCAGTACTTC
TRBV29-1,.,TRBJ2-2,CSAADWAGELFF,TGCAGCGCCGCCGACTGGGCCGGGGAGCTGTTTTTT